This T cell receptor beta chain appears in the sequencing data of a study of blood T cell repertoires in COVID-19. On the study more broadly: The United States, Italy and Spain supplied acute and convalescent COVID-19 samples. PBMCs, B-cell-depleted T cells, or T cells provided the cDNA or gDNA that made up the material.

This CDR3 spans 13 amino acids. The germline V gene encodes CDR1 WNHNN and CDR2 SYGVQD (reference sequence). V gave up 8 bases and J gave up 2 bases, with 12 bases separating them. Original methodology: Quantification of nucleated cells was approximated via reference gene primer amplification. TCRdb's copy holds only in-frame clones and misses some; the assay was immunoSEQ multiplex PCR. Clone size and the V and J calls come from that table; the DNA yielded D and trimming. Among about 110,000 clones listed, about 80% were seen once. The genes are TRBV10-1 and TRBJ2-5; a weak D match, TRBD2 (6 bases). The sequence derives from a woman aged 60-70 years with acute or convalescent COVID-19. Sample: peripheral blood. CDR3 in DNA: TGCGCCAGCGGCGGAGGGCCGCAAGAGACCCAGTACTTC. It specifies CASGGGPQETQYF.